This TCR beta chain was identified in a study of identical twins. Study outcomes and limitations: Possibly, invariant MAIT and iNKT cells partly confounded zero-insertion analyses.

At least ten counts were recorded for this clonotype. Its specificity is unknown. It was template switching that added a universal primer site, and there were unique molecular identifiers on the cDNA. TCRdb redid the calling of the 5' RACE reads with MiXCR, one entry per CDR3 protein. The table includes roughly 710,000 distinct CDR3 sequences, 5.5% to 6.5% detected once. The CDR3 runs 13 residues. Germline V CDR1 and CDR2: SQVTM, ANQGSEA. The V segment lost 3 bases and the J segment 5 bases; nucleotides outside the gene matches: 3. This TCR came from a man aged 18 to 30 in good health. The source material was naive T cells sorted from blood. The chain employs TRBV29-1 and TRBJ2-2; TRBD1 matches 7 bases. This chain's CDR3 is CSVDSGGTGELFF. The CDR3 DNA is TGCAGCGTTGACTCAGGGGGAACCGGGGAGCTGTTTTTT.